These 29 T cell receptor beta chains originate from one sample sequenced in a study of tumor and adjacent non-tumor tissue in lung cancer listed by TCRdb under 2018. Bulk unsorted tissue served as the source for RNA extraction, and RNA quality was assessed using a NanoDrop ND-1000 and an Agilent 2100. For the normal lung samples, distant non-tumor tissue was collected more than 3 cm away from the tumor edge. The library was produced with multiplex PCR. Sequencing instrument: Illumina HiSeq 2500. TCRbeta libraries were built by three rounds of nested PCR using primers (Table S4), following protocols modified from ARM-PCR. TCRdb reprocessed the public reads (quality trimming at Q25 with fastp, clone calling with MiXCR) and kept in-frame beta chains. Rows matching on CDR3 protein sequence are summarized as one entry with the most common DNA and genes. In all, the sample holds 43,000 or so distinct CDR3 sequences, and 60% of those were seen once. The ten most abundant clones make up 45% of the sample.

Source material: distant non-tumor lung tissue. These receptors all stem from a man between 50 and 59 years old with non-small cell lung cancer.

As concerns this clonotype: A single base separates this from a much larger clone, so it may be a read error. The gene calls are TRBV6-1 and TRBJ2-7, with D possibly TRBD1 on 6 matching bases. The CDR3 is 13 residues long. In germline, CDR1 is MNHNS, CDR2 SASEGT. CDR3 in DNA: TGTACCAGCGGTCGGACAGTTTCCTACGAGCAGTACTTC. This translates into CTSGRTVSYEQYF.

This clonotype was detected many times. This chain uses TRBV5-5 with TRBJ2-3, with 7 bases lining up with TRBD2. The CDR3 spans 13 residues. V dropped 6 bases and J dropped 4; count of bases not matched to a gene: 5. Germline-derived CDR1 and CDR2 are SGHKS and YYEKEE (reference sequence). Here the CDR3 DNA reads TGTGCCAGCACTACTAGCGTAGCAGATACGCAGTATTTT. Translating gives CASTTSVADTQYF.

The chain is built from TRBV5-4 and TRBJ2-2, with D perhaps TRBD2 (6 bases). The CDR3 length is 14 residues. V lost 7 bases to trimming and J lost 8 bases, with 18 bases between them. Germline V CDR1 and CDR2: SGHNT, YYREEE (reference sequence). CDR3 sequence: CASGAGTSGGELFF. Written as DNA, the CDR3 is TGTGCCAGCGGAGCTGGGACTTCTGGAGGGGAGCTGTTTTTT.

By share, this clonotype ranks as large (0.1 to 1%). CDR3 sequence reads: CASSLGGVVTEAFF. In DNA, the CDR3 is TGTGCCAGCAGCTTGGGAGGGGTAGTCACTGAAGCTTTCTTT. The chain links TRBV5-4 to TRBJ1-1; tentative D call: TRBD1 (5 bases). V was shortened by 0 bases and J by 4 bases, with 10 bases between the two germline ends. From germline, CDR1 is SGHNT and CDR2 YYREEE (reference sequence). This CDR3 has 14 residues.

Regarding this clonotype: Mismatch with germline at one junction end may stem from a read error. V usage is TRBV5-1 and J usage is TRBJ2-5; D uncertain. Germline V lookup: CDR1 SGHRS, CDR2 YFSETQ. There are 15 residues in the CDR3. The CDR3 here is CASSFLSRIQETQYF. The CDR3 nucleotides read TGCGCCAGCAGCTTCCTATCGCGGATCCAAGAGACCCAGTACTTT. The whole variable domain, filled in from reference TRBV5-1 and TRBJ2-5, reads KAGVTQTPRYLIKTRGQQVTLSCSPISGHRSVSWYQQTPGQGLQFLFEYFSETQRNKGNFPGRFSGRQFSNSRSEMNVSTLELGDSALYLCASSFLSRIQETQYFGPGTRLLVL.

As regards this clonotype: The CDR3 does not close with the conserved phenylalanine or tryptophan, likely indicating a read error. No DNA is shown, since the ends of the CDR3 on it are uncertain; the CDR3 is the one TCRdb lists. The chain combines TRBV21-1 with TRBJ2-7; TRBD2, the table's D call, was not compared with the DNA. TRBV21-1 is a known pseudogene. The CDR3 is 15 amino acids long, termini counted. Here the CDR3 reads CASSKEASVPYEQYS.

With respect to this clonotype: Lacking the conserved final phenylalanine or tryptophan, this CDR3 likely reflects a read error. CDR3 DNA sequence: TGTGCCAGCAATATGAATGGACAGGGGAGACAGACCCAGTACCTC. Amino acids: CASNMNGQGRQTQYL. The chain recombines TRBV6-6 with TRBJ2-5; 9 bases are a match to TRBD1. The germline CDR1 and CDR2 sequences are MNHNY and SVGAGI (reference sequence). J gave up 6 bases and V 7 bases, and 12 bases lay outside the gene matches. This CDR3 is built from 15 residues.

With regard to this clonotype: One end of the junction is discordant with germline, which a read error may explain. This sequence joins TRBV10-3 and TRBJ1-5; D possibly corresponds to TRBD1 (6 bases). The CDR3 spans 17 residues. CDR1 and CDR2 from the germline V gene are ENHRY and SYGVKD. The CDR3 region has the DNA TGTGCCATCAGTGAGAGTGATAGGGGGATTGGTAATCATCCCCAGCATTTT. This encodes CAISESDRGIGNHPQHF.

In the case of this clonotype: The junction departs from germline at one end; a sequencing error may be responsible. The V and J genes are TRBV5-4 and TRBJ2-2; 12 nucleotides align to TRBD2. CDR1 and CDR2 from the germline V gene are SGHNT and YYREEE (reference sequence). This CDR3 contains 17 residues. CDR3 loop: CASCLRLAGDITGELFF. CDR3 sequence (DNA): TGTGCCAGCTGCTTGCGACTAGCGGGAGATATCACCGGGGAGCTGTTTTTT. The full variable domain, its missing parts supplied by reference TRBV5-4 and TRBJ2-2, is ETGVTQSPTHLIKTRGQQVTLRCSSQSGHNTVSWYQQALGQGPQFIFQYYREEENGRGNFPPRFSGLQFPNYSSELNVNALELDDSALYLCASCLRLAGDITGELFFGEGSRLTVL.

The J gene is TRBJ2-5, the V gene TRBV5-5, with 10 bases aligning to TRBD1. The CDR3 loop spans 15 amino acids. CDR1 is SGHKS and CDR2 is YYEKEE in the germline V gene (reference sequence). CDR3 region: CASGLVGQGEETQYF. The CDR3 DNA sequence: TGTGCGAGCGGCTTGGTAGGACAGGGGGAAGAGACCCAGTACTTC.

In this sample, this clonotype turned up many times. This chain joins TRBV12-3 or TRBV12-4 and TRBJ1-1; D may be TRBD1 (6 bases). Trimming cost V 5 bases and J 1 base, with 8 bases left between them. The CDR3 sequence is 13 residues long. Here the CDR3 DNA reads TGTGCCAGCAGTAAGACAGGGAACACTGAAGCTTTCTTT. This codes for CASSKTGNTEAFF.

This clonotype rates as medium-sized. The rearrangement links TRBV10-2 to TRBJ1-6; D is unresolved. In germline, CDR1 is WSHSY, CDR2 SAAADI. The V end lost 4 bases, the J end lost 7 bases, and 11 bases lay between the germline ends. The CDR3 length is 14 residues. The CDR3 nucleotides are TGCGCCAGCAGTGCAGGACCTACAAATTCACCCCTCCACTTT. Translating gives CASSAGPTNSPLHF.

This chain connects TRBV7-8 to TRBJ2-1; TRBD1 is a possible D gene (6 bases). From germline, CDR1 is SGHVS and CDR2 FQNEAQ. CDR3 length: 15 residues. Trimming took 8 bases from V and 0 from J, leaving 14 bases between them. CDR3 region: CASGQSGVSYNEQFF. DNA for the CDR3: TGTGCCAGCGGTCAATCAGGGGTCTCCTACAATGAGCAGTTCTTC.

In this sample, this clonotype turned up a few times. A much larger clone lies a single base off, so this may be a read error. This sequence joins TRBV5-5 and TRBJ1-5, with D perhaps matching TRBD1 (6 bases). CDR1 and CDR2 (germline): SGHKS, YYEKEE (reference sequence). The CDR3 has 14 amino acids. V lost 4 bases to trimming and J lost 11 bases, with 19 bases between them. The CDR3 DNA is TGTGCCAGCAGCGTAGGGGGGGCGGCACAGTCCCAGCATTTT. It translates to CASSVGGAAQSQHF. The complete variable domain, with remaining parts taken from reference TRBV5-5 and TRBJ1-5, reads DAGVTQSPTHLIKTRGQQVTLRCSPISGHKSVSWYQQVLGQGPQFIFQYYEKEERGRGNFPDRFSARQFPNYSSELNVNALLLGDSALYLCASSVGGAAQSQHFGDGTRLSIL.

There are a few counts of this clonotype. A read error may be the cause here, since a much bigger clone is one base away. The genes are TRBV12-3 or TRBV12-4 and TRBJ2-1; TRBD2 matches at 10 bases. This CDR3 spans 16 amino acids. The chain's CDR3 is CASDPGSGGRTNEQLF. The CDR3 DNA reads TGTGCCAGCGATCCGGGTAGCGGGGGGAGGACAAATGAGCAGCTCTTC.

Worth noting for this clonotype: One base away lies a much larger clone, so this may be a sequencing read error. The chain uses TRBV10-3 and TRBJ2-1; 7 bases fit TRBD2. Germline assignment: CDR1 ENHRY and CDR2 SYGVKD. The CDR3 sequence is 15 residues long. Written as DNA, the CDR3 is TGTGCCATCAGTGGGGTAGGGGCTAGCGGAGGTGAGCAGCTCTTC. Protein sequence: CAISGVGASGGEQLF.

For this clonotype: This may stem from a read error, because a much larger clone lies one nucleotide away. This chain links TRBV13 with TRBJ1-2; D is unclear. CDR1 PRHDT and CDR2 FYEKMQ come from the germline V gene (reference sequence). The CDR3 has 13 residues. The CDR3 loop reads CVSSPGRNYGYTF. The CDR3 DNA reads TGTGTCAGCTCGCCGGGAAGAAACTATGGCTACACCTTC.

The J gene is TRBJ2-1, the V gene TRBV29-1, with D maybe TRBD2 (5 bases). CDR3 size: 11 residues. Germline lookup yields CDR1 SQVTM and CDR2 ANQGSEA. V lost 5 bases, J lost 12 bases, and 14 bases lay in between. This CDR3 reads CSVPGLAGQFF. The CDR3 DNA sequence: TGCAGCGTTCCTGGTCTAGCAGGGCAGTTCTTC.

The CDR3 spells CASNTSRGGSYNEQFF. The DNA for the CDR3 is TGTGCCAGCAACACTTCGCGGGGTGGGTCCTACAATGAGCAGTTCTTC. V is TRBV12-3 or TRBV12-4 and J is TRBJ2-1, with TRBD2 as a possible D gene (6 bases). V was trimmed by 7 bases and J by 1 base, leaving 17 bases between them. The CDR3 is 16 residues long.

The chain joins TRBV12-3 or TRBV12-4 to TRBJ1-3, with TRBD1 as a possible D gene (5 bases). There are 13 residues in the CDR3. V gave up 10 bases and J gave up 8 bases, with 18 bases separating them. CDR3 in amino acids: CANTRRGRDTIYF. The CDR3 coding sequence is TGTGCCAATACCAGGAGGGGCCGGGACACCATATATTTT.

About this clonotype: A much larger clone lies one base from this, so it may be a read error. The chain is built from TRBV19 and TRBJ1-2; 10 positions agree with TRBD1. The CDR3 runs 16 residues. Germline CDR1 LNHDA, CDR2 SQIVND (reference sequence). CDR3 DNA: TGTGCCAGTAGTTCGTCGGACAGGGGGAGCCTCGGTGGCTACATCTTC. Translating it yields CASSSSDRGSLGGYIF.

This clonotype was recorded many times. J is TRBJ2-1 and V is TRBV10-3, with 9 positions matching TRBD1. In germline, CDR1 is ENHRY, CDR2 SYGVKD. The V and J ends lost 2 bases and 7 bases, in that order; junction bases with no gene match: 6. This CDR3 comprises 15 residues. For the CDR3, the DNA is TGTGCCATCAGTGAGGGACAGGGGTCCAGTAATGAGCAGTTCTTC. This encodes CAISEGQGSSNEQFF.

The V gene is TRBV6-1, the J gene TRBJ2-5, with D tentatively TRBD1 or TRBD2 (5 bases each). The germline CDR1 and CDR2 sequences are MNHNS and SASEGT. V was trimmed by 10 bases and J by 4 bases, leaving 19 bases between them. The CDR3 is 14 residues long. Here the CDR3 reads CAISPDGARETQYF. In DNA form, the CDR3 reads TGTGCCATCAGCCCGGACGGGGCAAGAGAGACCCAGTACTTC.

As to this clonotype: An end of the junction does not agree with germline; a read error may underlie this. The chain carries TRBV5-1 and TRBJ2-6, with a tentative D call TRBD1 (6 bases). CDR1 SGHRS and CDR2 YFSETQ come from the germline V gene. The CDR3 length is 15 residues. CDR3 amino acids: CAISTQGSGANVLTF. The CDR3 region has the DNA TGCGCCATCAGCACACAGGGCTCTGGGGCCAACGTCCTGACTTTC.

In its sample, this clonotype was seen a few times. The chain employs TRBV14 and TRBJ2-1; D is undetermined. Germline CDR1 is SGHDN and CDR2 is FVKESK. V was pared by 5 bases and J by 4 bases, with 6 bases between. The CDR3 loop spans 12 amino acids. CDR3 coding DNA: TGTGCCAGCAGCTCAAATTACAATGAGCAGTTCTTC. Translation: CASSSNYNEQFF.

About this clonotype: Lacking the conserved final phenylalanine or tryptophan, this CDR3 likely reflects a read error. The CDR3 nucleotides are TGTGCCAGCAGTGTCCGGGACGCAGGATACACCGGGGAGCTGTTTACT. Translating it yields CASSVRDAGYTGELFT. V is TRBV28 and J is TRBJ2-2, with D perhaps TRBD1 or TRBD2 (5 bases each). This CDR3 has 16 amino acids. Trimming shortened V by 5 bases and J by 3 bases, and 16 bases separated the two germline ends. Germline V gene data show CDR1 as MDHEN and CDR2 as SYDVKM.

To note about this clonotype: The junction departs from the called germline gene at one end, perhaps through a read error. This chain joins TRBV20-1 and TRBJ2-1; D perhaps matches TRBD2 (5 bases). CDR3 size: 14 residues. Germline values: CDR1 DFQATT, CDR2 SNEGSKA (reference sequence). CDR3 protein: CSASRGSSYSEQFF. In DNA form, the CDR3 reads TGCAGTGCTAGTCGAGGGAGCTCCTACAGTGAGCAGTTCTTC.

A note on this clonotype: The junction differs from germline at one of its ends, possibly a read error. The CDR3, as DNA: TGTGCCGGCAGCAAGACAAGGAACACCGGGGAGCTGTTTTTT. This encodes CAGSKTRNTGELFF. This chain links TRBV5-6 with TRBJ2-2; D is ambiguous. The CDR3 is 14 amino acids. Germline lookup yields CDR1 SGHDT and CDR2 YYEEEE.

This clonotype was detected many times. J is TRBJ1-5 and V is TRBV28; D remains unclear. CDR3 length: 13 residues. The germline V and J ends were trimmed by 3 bases and 11 bases, with 14 bases remaining between them. Per germline, CDR1 MDHEN and CDR2 SYDVKM. The CDR3: CASSFPGFMTQHF. The CDR3 DNA sequence: TGTGCCAGCAGTTTCCCGGGGTTTATGACCCAGCATTTT.